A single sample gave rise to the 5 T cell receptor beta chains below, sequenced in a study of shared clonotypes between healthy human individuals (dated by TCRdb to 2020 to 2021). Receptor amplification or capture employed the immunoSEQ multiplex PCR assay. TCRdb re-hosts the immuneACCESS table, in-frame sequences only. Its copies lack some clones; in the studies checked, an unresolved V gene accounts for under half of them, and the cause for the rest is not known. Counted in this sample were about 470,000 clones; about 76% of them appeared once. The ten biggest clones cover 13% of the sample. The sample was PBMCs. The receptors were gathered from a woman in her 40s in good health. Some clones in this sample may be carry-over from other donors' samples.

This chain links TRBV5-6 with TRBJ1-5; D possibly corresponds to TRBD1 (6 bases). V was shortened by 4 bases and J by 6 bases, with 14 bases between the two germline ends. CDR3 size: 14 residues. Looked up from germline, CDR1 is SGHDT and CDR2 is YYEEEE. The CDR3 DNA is TGTGCCAGCAGCACCAGGGGTGCTGGTCAGCCCCAGCATTTT. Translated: CASSTRGAGQPQHF.

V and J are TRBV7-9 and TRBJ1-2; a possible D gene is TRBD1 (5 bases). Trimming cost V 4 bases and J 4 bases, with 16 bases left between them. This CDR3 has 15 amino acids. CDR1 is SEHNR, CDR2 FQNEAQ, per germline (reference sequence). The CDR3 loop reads CASSSVRGRIYGYTF. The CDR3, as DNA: TGTGCCAGCAGCTCCGTCCGGGGACGGATCTATGGCTACACCTTC.

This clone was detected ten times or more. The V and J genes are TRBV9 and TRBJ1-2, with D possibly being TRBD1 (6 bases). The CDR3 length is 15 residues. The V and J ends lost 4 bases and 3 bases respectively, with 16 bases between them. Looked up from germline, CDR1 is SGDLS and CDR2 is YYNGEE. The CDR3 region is CASSPGGPWDYGYTF. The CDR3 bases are TGTGCCAGCAGCCCGGGGGGGCCTTGGGACTATGGCTACACCTTC.

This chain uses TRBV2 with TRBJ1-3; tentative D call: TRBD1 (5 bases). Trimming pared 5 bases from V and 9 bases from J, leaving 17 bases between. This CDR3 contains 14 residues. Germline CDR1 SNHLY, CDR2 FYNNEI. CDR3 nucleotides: TGTGCCAGCAGTCCGACGGATTTTGGGGGCACCATATATTTT. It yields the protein CASSPTDFGGTIYF.

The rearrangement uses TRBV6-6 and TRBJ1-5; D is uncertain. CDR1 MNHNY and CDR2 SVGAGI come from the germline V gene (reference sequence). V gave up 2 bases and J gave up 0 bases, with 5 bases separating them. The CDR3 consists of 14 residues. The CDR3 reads CASSYGPSNQPQHF. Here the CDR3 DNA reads TGTGCCAGCAGTTACGGGCCTAGCAATCAGCCCCAGCATTTT.